These T cell receptor beta chains were read from a single sample in a study of OX40 agonist ivuxolimab in advanced cancers. Only in-frame clones appear in the TCRdb table, and some are missing; sequencing was by immunoSEQ multiplex PCR. Altogether tens of thousands of clones are present, about 86% being singletons, with the ten largest covering around 2.3%. Sequences were derived from CD4+ or CD8+ T cells sorted from blood, sampled in a trial of the OX40 agonist ivuxolimab. These receptors all come from an adult with an advanced solid tumor such as melanoma, head and neck, liver or kidney cancer. Each CDR3 is given with its conserved first and last residue. A D gene is named only where the DNA matches it firmly. Clone size is not always given. Where it is, it says once, few, many or a class for expanded clones.

j_call: TRBJ1-5
clone_size: .
v_call: TRBV21-1
d_call: .
cdr3_nt: TGTGCCAGCAGCATAAGCGGGGGGGTAAACAATCAGCCCCAGCATTTT
cdr3_aa: CASSISGGVNNQPQHF

j_call: TRBJ2-7
clone_size: .
v_call: TRBV20-1
d_call: TRBD1
cdr3_nt: TGCAGTGCCGGACAGGGTACGCAGTACTTC
cdr3_aa: CSAGQGTQYF

j_call: TRBJ1-2
clone_size: .
v_call: TRBV19
d_call: .
cdr3_nt: TGTGCCAGTAGTCGGAAGGGGTCGGGTGGAACGGACTATGGCTACACCTTC
cdr3_aa: CASSRKGSGGTDYGYTF

j_call: TRBJ2-6
clone_size: once
v_call: TRBV27
d_call: .
cdr3_nt: TGTGCCAGCAGTTTATCCCTCCCTTTTGCCCCAGGTGGGGCCAACGTCCTGACTTTC
cdr3_aa: CASSLSLPFAPGGANVLTF

j_call: TRBJ2-7
clone_size: .
v_call: TRBV7-2
d_call: TRBD2
cdr3_nt: TGTGCCAGCAGCTTCGGGACTACCTACGAGCAGTACTTC
cdr3_aa: CASSFGTTYEQYF

j_call: TRBJ2-7
clone_size: .
v_call: TRBV6-5
d_call: .
cdr3_nt: TGTGCCAGCAGTCCCCGTCTGGGCGGGACCTACGAGCAGTACTTC
cdr3_aa: CASSPRLGGTYEQYF

j_call: TRBJ2-1
clone_size: .
v_call: TRBV7-9
d_call: .
cdr3_nt: TGTGCCAGCAGCTTTCGAACGAACGCGGGCCTTAACAATGAGCAGTTCTTC
cdr3_aa: CASSFRTNAGLNNEQFF

j_call: TRBJ1-3
clone_size: .
v_call: TRBV27
d_call: .
cdr3_nt: TGTGCCAGCAGCAGAGGAACCGGGACCTCTGGAAACACCATATATTTT
cdr3_aa: CASSRGTGTSGNTIYF

j_call: TRBJ2-1
clone_size: .
v_call: TRBV7-2
d_call: TRBD2
cdr3_nt: TGTGCCAGTCGGGCTAGCGGCATATCCAATGAGCAGTTCTTC
cdr3_aa: CASRASGISNEQFF

j_call: TRBJ1-1
clone_size: .
v_call: TRBV30
d_call: TRBD1
cdr3_nt: TGTGCCTCCACTTCCGGGACAGGGTTTCTTGAAGCTTTCTTT
cdr3_aa: CASTSGTGFLEAFF

j_call: TRBJ2-5
clone_size: .
v_call: TRBV7-2
d_call: .
cdr3_nt: TGTGCCAGCAGCTTAGCGGTCGGGGAGACCCAGTACTTC
cdr3_aa: CASSLAVGETQYF

j_call: TRBJ1-2
clone_size: .
v_call: TRBV7-9
d_call: TRBD1
cdr3_nt: TGTGCCAGCAGCTTAGCCTTGACAGGGGATGGCTATGGCTACACCTTC
cdr3_aa: CASSLALTGDGYGYTF

j_call: TRBJ2-7
clone_size: .
v_call: TRBV6-1
d_call: .
cdr3_nt: TGTGCCAGCAGGTCATACTCCTACGAGCAGTACTTC
cdr3_aa: CASRSYSYEQYF

j_call: TRBJ2-5
clone_size: .
v_call: TRBV9
d_call: TRBD2
cdr3_nt: TGTGCCAGCAGCTTTAGCGGGGGGGCGGAGACCCAGTACTTC
cdr3_aa: CASSFSGGAETQYF

j_call: TRBJ1-2
clone_size: .
v_call: TRBV6-5
d_call: TRBD1
cdr3_nt: TGTGCCAGCCGCGCACCGACAGGGGCCTATGGCTACACCTTC
cdr3_aa: CASRAPTGAYGYTF

j_call: TRBJ2-3
clone_size: few
v_call: TRBV29-1
d_call: TRBD1
cdr3_nt: TGCAGCATTCGCAGGGGGCAGGGAGATACGCAGTATTTT
cdr3_aa: CSIRRGQGDTQYF

j_call: TRBJ1-5
clone_size: .
v_call: TRBV7-2
d_call: TRBD1
cdr3_nt: TGTGCCAGCAGCCCCCGGGACAGGGGAAGTCAGCCCCAGCATTTT
cdr3_aa: CASSPRDRGSQPQHF

j_call: TRBJ1-4
clone_size: .
v_call: TRBV13
d_call: .
cdr3_nt: TGTGCCAGCAGCTTAAGGGAAAAACTGTTTTTT
cdr3_aa: CASSLREKLFF

j_call: TRBJ2-1
clone_size: .
v_call: TRBV7-2
d_call: TRBD2
cdr3_nt: TGTGCCAGCAGTTCCCGCATGACTAGCGGATACAATGAGCAGTTCTTC
cdr3_aa: CASSSRMTSGYNEQFF

j_call: TRBJ2-7
clone_size: .
v_call: TRBV5-6
d_call: TRBD2
cdr3_nt: TGTGCCAGCAGGCGCTCCGGGGCGGGGGTCGGTTACGAGCAGTACTTC
cdr3_aa: CASRRSGAGVGYEQYF

j_call: TRBJ2-3
clone_size: .
v_call: TRBV28
d_call: .
cdr3_nt: TGTGCCTTTAGGGACTCTAGCACAGATACGCAGTATTTT
cdr3_aa: CAFRDSSTDTQYF

j_call: TRBJ2-5
clone_size: .
v_call: TRBV7-9
d_call: TRBD2
cdr3_nt: TGTGCCAGCAGCTTATACCTAGCGGCCCCCGTGCCCCAGTACTTC
cdr3_aa: CASSLYLAAPVPQYF

j_call: TRBJ2-7
clone_size: .
v_call: TRBV11-3
d_call: .
cdr3_nt: TGTGCCAGCACCGCCTGGACGGATGGAGAGGACGAGCAGTACTTC
cdr3_aa: CASTAWTDGEDEQYF

j_call: TRBJ2-1
clone_size: .
v_call: TRBV27
d_call: TRBD1
cdr3_nt: TGTGCCAGCAGTTTATGGGGGACAGTCACCTACAATGAGCAGTTCTTC
cdr3_aa: CASSLWGTVTYNEQFF

j_call: TRBJ1-1
clone_size: .
v_call: TRBV19
d_call: .
cdr3_nt: TGTGCCAGTACCGATGGGAGCAGGGTCGGCACTGAAGCTTTCTTT
cdr3_aa: CASTDGSRVGTEAFF

j_call: TRBJ1-5
clone_size: .
v_call: TRBV6-6
d_call: .
cdr3_nt: TGTGCCAGCAAGCGGGGATTTAATCAGCCCCAGCATTTT
cdr3_aa: CASKRGFNQPQHF

j_call: TRBJ2-2
clone_size: .
v_call: TRBV9
d_call: TRBD1
cdr3_nt: TGTGCCAGCAGCGGGGACAGGGATGACACCGGGGAGCTGTTTTTT
cdr3_aa: CASSGDRDDTGELFF

j_call: TRBJ2-3
clone_size: .
v_call: TRBV5-1
d_call: TRBD2
cdr3_nt: TGCGCCAGCAGCAACCCGGGACTAGCGGGGGAGAGGTCAGATACGCAGTATTTT
cdr3_aa: CASSNPGLAGERSDTQYF

j_call: TRBJ2-3
clone_size: .
v_call: TRBV9
d_call: .
cdr3_nt: TGTGCCAGCAGCTCGACCCCGCAGTACGCAGATACGCAGTATTTT
cdr3_aa: CASSSTPQYADTQYF

j_call: TRBJ2-3
clone_size: few
v_call: TRBV7-2
d_call: .
cdr3_nt: TGTGCCAGCAGTCTAAGGGACGGCCGCACAGATACGCAGTATTTT
cdr3_aa: CASSLRDGRTDTQYF

j_call: TRBJ1-1
clone_size: .
v_call: TRBV7-2
d_call: TRBD1
cdr3_nt: TGTGCCAGCAGCATAAGTTGGGGGACAGGGAATACTGAAGCTTTCTTT
cdr3_aa: CASSISWGTGNTEAFF

j_call: TRBJ2-5
clone_size: .
v_call: TRBV14
d_call: .
cdr3_nt: TGTGCCAGCAGCCCCCGGGGGCAAGGGCGGACCCAGTACTTC
cdr3_aa: CASSPRGQGRTQYF

j_call: TRBJ1-3
clone_size: .
v_call: TRBV12-5
d_call: .
cdr3_nt: TGTGCTAGTGGTTTGGTACAGCTGATTACTGGAAACACCATATATTTT
cdr3_aa: CASGLVQLITGNTIYF

j_call: TRBJ1-4
clone_size: .
v_call: TRBV28
d_call: .
cdr3_nt: TGTGCCAGCAGTCCCGGGTATGAAAAACTGTTTTTT
cdr3_aa: CASSPGYEKLFF

j_call: TRBJ2-1
clone_size: few
v_call: TRBV19
d_call: TRBD1
cdr3_nt: TGTGCCACCTCCCGGGACAGCTTTTACAATGAGCAGTTCTTC
cdr3_aa: CATSRDSFYNEQFF

j_call: TRBJ2-7
clone_size: .
v_call: TRBV9
d_call: .
cdr3_nt: TGTGCCAGCAGCCCCCGGTTGGGCTCCTACGAGCAGTACTTC
cdr3_aa: CASSPRLGSYEQYF

j_call: TRBJ2-5
clone_size: .
v_call: TRBV6-1
d_call: .
cdr3_nt: TGTGCCAGCAGTGAAGCGGGCAGGGGAGGCGAGACCCAGTACTTC
cdr3_aa: CASSEAGRGGETQYF

j_call: TRBJ2-7
clone_size: .
v_call: TRBV5-5
d_call: .
cdr3_nt: TGTGCCAGCAGCTTGGAAGTCTACGAGCAGTACTTC
cdr3_aa: CASSLEVYEQYF

j_call: TRBJ1-3
clone_size: .
v_call: TRBV9
d_call: TRBD1
cdr3_nt: TGTGCCAGCAGCTCCCACAGGGACAGGGTGGGTGGAAACACCATATATTTT
cdr3_aa: CASSSHRDRVGGNTIYF

j_call: TRBJ1-1
clone_size: .
v_call: TRBV12-5
d_call: .
cdr3_nt: TGTGCTAGTGGTTTGGTACTGAACAGGGTCAACACTGAAGCTTTCTTT
cdr3_aa: CASGLVLNRVNTEAFF

j_call: TRBJ1-1
clone_size: few
v_call: TRBV7-9
d_call: TRBD1
cdr3_nt: TGTGCCAGCAGCTGGGGGACAGCGAACACTGAAGCTTTCTTT
cdr3_aa: CASSWGTANTEAFF

j_call: TRBJ2-2
clone_size: once
v_call: TRBV19
d_call: TRBD1
cdr3_nt: TGTGCCAGTAGTCTGGACAGGGTTAACACCGGGGAGCTGTTTTTT
cdr3_aa: CASSLDRVNTGELFF

j_call: TRBJ1-3
clone_size: .
v_call: TRBV19
d_call: .
cdr3_nt: TGTGCCAGTAGTTCCCGGGGTTTACAGGGCCCCTCTGGAAACACCATATATTTT
cdr3_aa: CASSSRGLQGPSGNTIYF

j_call: TRBJ1-1
clone_size: .
v_call: TRBV7-8
d_call: .
cdr3_nt: TGTGCCAGCAGCACAAGGGGGGGACGGATCACTGAAGCTTTCTTT
cdr3_aa: CASSTRGGRITEAFF

j_call: TRBJ2-1
clone_size: .
v_call: TRBV21-1
d_call: .
cdr3_nt: TGTGCCAGCAGCAAAGTCGGAACTAGCGGAGAGAAGAGCTCCTACAATGAGCAGTTCTTC
cdr3_aa: CASSKVGTSGEKSSYNEQFF

j_call: TRBJ1-2
clone_size: .
v_call: TRBV15
d_call: .
cdr3_nt: TGTGCCACCAGCAGAGATGGAGAGGCAACTAACTATGGCTACACCTTC
cdr3_aa: CATSRDGEATNYGYTF

j_call: TRBJ2-7
clone_size: .
v_call: TRBV7-7
d_call: .
cdr3_nt: TGTGCTAGCAGCTTATTCCCGGACCCAGCCTACGAGCAGTACTTC
cdr3_aa: CASSLFPDPAYEQYF

j_call: TRBJ2-7
clone_size: .
v_call: TRBV7-3
d_call: .
cdr3_nt: TGTGCCAGCAGCTTAATGCCGGGGAGCTCCTACGAGCAGTACTTC
cdr3_aa: CASSLMPGSSYEQYF

j_call: TRBJ2-7
clone_size: .
v_call: TRBV7-2
d_call: .
cdr3_nt: TGTGCCAGCCGGAGGGGGCTCTACGAGCAGTACTTC
cdr3_aa: CASRRGLYEQYF

j_call: TRBJ1-3
clone_size: .
v_call: TRBV7-8
d_call: .
cdr3_nt: TGTGCCAGCACCTTAGACCGAACTGGAAACACCATATATTTT
cdr3_aa: CASTLDRTGNTIYF

j_call: TRBJ1-6
clone_size: .
v_call: TRBV11-2
d_call: .
cdr3_nt: TGTGCCAGCAGCTCCCGGGTGGGGAATTCACCCCTCCACTTT
cdr3_aa: CASSSRVGNSPLHF

j_call: TRBJ1-1
clone_size: once
v_call: TRBV30
d_call: .
cdr3_nt: TGTGCCTGGAGTGGCAGGAAGGACACTGAAGCTTTCTTT
cdr3_aa: CAWSGRKDTEAFF

j_call: TRBJ2-1
clone_size: .
v_call: TRBV7-9
d_call: .
cdr3_nt: TGTGCCAGCAGCTTAGTGGGTGGGCCAGCCAATGAGCAGTTCTTC
cdr3_aa: CASSLVGGPANEQFF

j_call: TRBJ1-3
clone_size: .
v_call: TRBV11-2
d_call: .
cdr3_nt: TGTGCCAGCAGCGGCCGACTAGCTGGAAACACCATATATTTT
cdr3_aa: CASSGRLAGNTIYF